This T cell receptor (beta chain) emerged from a study of T cells expressing NK-cell markers. TCRdb processed the 5' RACE reads again and assigns one entry to each CDR3 protein, with no DNA. The table lists approximately 150,000 distinct CDR3 sequences. CDR3 size: 14 residues. CDR1 is SGHRS, CDR2 YFSETQ, per germline. The gene calls are TRBV5-1 and TRBJ1-1; TCRdb's D gene call, TRBD1, goes unchecked for lack of DNA. This TCR derives from a man younger than 35 in good health. Sequenced sample: blood T cells: a sorted CD56 or NKG2C T cell subset, CD4+ or CD8+ T cells, or bulk PBMC T cells (not recorded which). Here the CDR3 reads CASSRDLMNTEAFF.